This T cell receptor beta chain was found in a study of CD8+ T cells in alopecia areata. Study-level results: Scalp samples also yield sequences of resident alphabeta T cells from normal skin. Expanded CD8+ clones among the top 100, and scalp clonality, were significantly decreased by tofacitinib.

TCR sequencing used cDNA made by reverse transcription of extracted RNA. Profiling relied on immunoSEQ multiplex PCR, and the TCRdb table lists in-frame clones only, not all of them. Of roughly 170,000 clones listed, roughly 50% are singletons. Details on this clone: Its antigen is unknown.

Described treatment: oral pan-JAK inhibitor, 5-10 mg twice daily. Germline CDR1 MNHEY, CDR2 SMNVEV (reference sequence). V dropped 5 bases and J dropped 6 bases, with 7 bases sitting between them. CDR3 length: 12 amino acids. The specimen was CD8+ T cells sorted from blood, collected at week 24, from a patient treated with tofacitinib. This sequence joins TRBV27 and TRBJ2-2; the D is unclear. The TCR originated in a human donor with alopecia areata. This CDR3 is CASSVNPGELFF. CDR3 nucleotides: TGTGCCAGCAGTGTTAACCCCGGGGAGCTGTTTTTT.